The text below deals with one TCR beta chain. The record originates from a study of CD8+ T cells in alopecia areata. Overall study: Among treated patients, oral tofacitinib was administered at 5 to 10 mg twice daily.

It was from alopecia areata patients that lesional scalp punch biopsies and peripheral blood were collected. Isolated RNA was reverse transcribed into cDNA used as the sequencing template. TCRdb keeps only in-frame clones here, not all; method: immunoSEQ multiplex PCR. The sample holds some 11,000 clones, roughly 57% seen once. J gave up 5 bases and V 4 bases, and 5 bases lay outside the gene matches. This CDR3 is 15 amino acids long. CDR1 is SGDLS, CDR2 YYNGEE, per germline. The chain joins TRBV9 to TRBJ2-5; 13 bases agree with TRBD2. The sequence derives from a human donor with alopecia areata. The sequenced sample consisted of skin. The CDR3 spells CASSIGLAGAETQYF. CDR3 nucleotides: TGTGCCAGCAGCATCGGACTAGCGGGAGCCGAGACCCAGTACTTC. The full variable domain, rest sourced from reference TRBV9 and TRBJ2-5, is DSGVTQTPKHLITATGQRVTLRCSPRSGDLSVYWYQQSLDQGLQFLIQYYNGEERAKGNILERFSAQQFPDLHSELNLSSLELGDSALYFCASSIGLAGAETQYFGPGTRLLVL.